A single sample is the source of the 30 T cell receptor beta chains below, sequenced in a study of cytomegalovirus exposure and HLA in healthy donors. 13 Jbeta primers and 60 Vbeta primers were used for the PCR. Sequencing was performed with immunoSEQ multiplex PCR; in TCRdb, only in-frame clones are kept and a portion is missing. The sample holds around 170,000 clones, around 77% seen once. Sequenced: PBMCs. The receptors originated from a man in his fifties or sixties in good health and CMV-seronegative.

This chain joins TRBV5-1 and TRBJ2-5, with TRBD2 identical over 7 bases. CDR3 length equals 15 residues. J was trimmed by 5 bases and V by 3 bases; bases with no gene match: 10. Germline V gene sequence: CDR1 SGHRS, CDR2 YFSETQ. The CDR3 sequence is CASSSGLVVRETQYF. The CDR3 DNA reads as TGCGCCAGCAGCTCCGGACTAGTAGTGAGGGAGACCCAGTACTTC.

V and J are TRBV28 and TRBJ2-3, with TRBD2 matching 9 bases. The CDR3 runs 18 residues. Per germline, CDR1 MDHEN and CDR2 SYDVKM. CDR3 amino acids: CATNLGLAGRVRTDTQYF. In DNA form, the CDR3 reads TGTGCAACGAACCTCGGGCTAGCGGGAAGAGTTCGTACAGATACGCAGTATTTT.

V gene TRBV7-2 combines with J gene TRBJ2-1, with 7 bases aligning to TRBD2. CDR1 and CDR2 (germline): SGHTA, FQGNSA. The trim removed 4 bases at V and 7 bases at J, leaving 7 bases unmatched. The CDR3 consists of 14 residues. The DNA of the CDR3 is TGTGCCAGCAGCTCCGGACTAGTCGGTAATGAGCAGTTCTTC. Amino acid sequence: CASSSGLVGNEQFF.

The chain uses TRBV10-3 and TRBJ2-3; 12 nucleotides line up with TRBD1. CDR3 length: 13 amino acids. Germline lookup yields CDR1 ENHRY and CDR2 SYGVKD. V trimming: 10 bases; J trimming: 6 bases; junction bases outside the gene matches: 5. The CDR3 DNA reads as TGTGCCACCGGGACAGGGGGCGCGGATACGCAGTATTTT. This sequence encodes CATGTGGADTQYF.

The V call is TRBV5-1, the J call TRBJ2-5, with 14 nucleotides matching TRBD2. Germline CDR1 SGHRS, CDR2 YFSETQ. This CDR3 spans 15 amino acids. V gave up 4 bases and J gave up 4 bases; unmatched junction bases: 3. Here the CDR3 reads CASSGTSGGPETQYF. The CDR3 nucleotides read TGCGCCAGCAGCGGGACTAGCGGGGGCCCAGAGACCCAGTACTTC.

This chain links TRBV14 with TRBJ2-1, with 12 bases fitting TRBD2. The V gene's germline CDR1 is SGHDN and CDR2 FVKESK. V lost 2 bases to trimming and J lost 9 bases; unmatched junction nucleotides: 5. The CDR3 extends over 15 amino acids. CDR3 bases: TGTGCCAGCAGCCAACGACTAGCGGGAGAAGGTGAGCAGTTCTTC. As protein: CASSQRLAGEGEQFF.

The chain links TRBV5-1 to TRBJ2-4, with D tentatively TRBD2 (5 bases). Trimming shortened V by 4 bases and J by 0 bases, and 14 bases separated the two germline ends. Germline loops: CDR1 SGHRS, CDR2 YFSETQ. The CDR3 runs to 16 residues. The CDR3 DNA is TGCGCCAGCAGCCCCGCGGACTTTCGAGCCAAAAACATTCAGTACTTC. It codes for CASSPADFRAKNIQYF. The full variable domain, with the rest looked up from reference TRBV5-1 and TRBJ2-4, is KAGVTQTPRYLIKTRGQQVTLSCSPISGHRSVSWYQQTPGQGLQFLFEYFSETQRNKGNFPGRFSGRQFSNSRSEMNVSTLELGDSALYLCASSPADFRAKNIQYFGAGTRLSVL.

The genes are TRBV27 and TRBJ1-1; D unresolved. The CDR3 sequence is 14 residues long. With 6 bases removed from V and 1 base from J, the gap between germline ends came to 12 bases. Per the germline V gene, CDR1 is MNHEY and CDR2 is SMNVEV (reference sequence). CDR3 sequence: CASSSTLTNTEAFF. CDR3 nucleotides: TGTGCCAGCAGCAGTACCTTAACGAACACTGAAGCTTTCTTT.

V gene TRBV9 combines with J gene TRBJ2-1, with 15 nucleotides matching TRBD2. Germline V gives CDR1 SGDLS, CDR2 YYNGEE. This CDR3 contains 18 residues. Trimming cost V 3 bases and J 9 bases; bases outside gene matches: 13. The CDR3 protein is CASSARPGLAGGLGEQFF. As DNA, the CDR3 is TGTGCCAGCAGCGCCAGACCGGGACTAGCGGGAGGCCTGGGTGAGCAGTTCTTC.

The chain uses TRBV5-1 and TRBJ2-6; D may be TRBD1 (5 bases). Per germline, CDR1 SGHRS and CDR2 YFSETQ. CDR3 length equals 14 residues. V was clipped by 0 bases and J by 9 bases, with 10 bases between them. Written as DNA, the CDR3 is TGCGCCAGCAGCTTGGAGTCAGGGAACAACGTCCTGACTTTC. Amino acids: CASSLESGNNVLTF.

V and J are TRBV7-2 and TRBJ2-4; 8 positions match TRBD1. The CDR3 runs to 15 residues. The trim removed 5 bases at V and 3 bases at J, leaving 6 bases unmatched. Germline V gene data show CDR1 as SGHTA and CDR2 as FQGNSA. CDR3 residues: CASSLTGGGKNIQYF. CDR3 coding DNA: TGTGCCAGCAGCCTCACAGGGGGTGGCAAAAACATTCAGTACTTC.

The chain carries TRBV6-6 and TRBJ1-2, with TRBD1 identical over 8 bases. The CDR3 consists of 14 residues. J gave up 3 bases and V 6 bases, and 6 bases lay outside the gene matches. CDR1 and CDR2 (germline): MNHNY, SVGAGI (reference sequence). CDR3 DNA sequence: TGTGCCAGCAGGACCACAGGGGGAGACTATGGCTACACCTTC. Translated, it gives CASRTTGGDYGYTF.

The CDR3 reads CASSFGRGYTF. The CDR3 DNA is TGTGCCAGCAGCTTTGGCCGTGGCTACACCTTC. V is TRBV6-1 and J is TRBJ1-2, with D uncertain. This CDR3 is built from 11 residues. Trimming pared 6 bases from V and 7 bases from J, leaving 9 bases between. Per germline, CDR1 MNHNS and CDR2 SASEGT.

The chain uses TRBV11-2 and TRBJ2-7, with D perhaps TRBD2 (6 bases). The CDR3 runs 17 residues. V lost 4 bases to trimming and J lost 3 bases, with 22 bases between them. Looked up from germline, CDR1 is SGHAT and CDR2 is FQNNGV. The CDR3 protein is CASSSPQGFPGDYEQYF. CDR3 nucleotides: TGTGCCAGCAGCTCCCCCCAAGGTTTTCCGGGAGACTACGAGCAGTACTTC.

The DNA of the CDR3 is TGTGCCAGTAGGGGGACTGCGGGTGAAAAACTGTTTTTT. Residues: CASRGTAGEKLFF. The chain combines TRBV19 with TRBJ1-4; perhaps TRBD1 as D (5 bases). Trimming pared 6 bases from V and 7 bases from J, leaving 12 bases between. The CDR3 spans 13 residues. Germline V gene lookup returns CDR1 LNHDA and CDR2 SQIVND (reference sequence).

For the CDR3, the DNA is TGTGCCAGCAGCCTTTACCGGACAGGGGAAGAGACCCAGTACTTC. Translation: CASSLYRTGEETQYF. The gene calls are TRBV5-8 and TRBJ2-5, with 9 bases matching TRBD1. From germline, CDR1 is SGHTS and CDR2 YDEGEE. J lost 3 bases, V lost 4 bases, and 7 bases had no gene match. The CDR3 consists of 15 residues.

This rearrangement joins TRBV30 to TRBJ1-1; D gene unclear. Germline V gene lookup returns CDR1 GTSNPN and CDR2 SVGIG (reference sequence). V lost 1 base and J 1 base, leaving 4 bases between the germline ends. CDR3 length: 12 residues. The CDR3 loop is CAWSGGNTEAFF. The CDR3 nucleotides read TGTGCCTGGAGTGGAGGGAACACTGAAGCTTTCTTT.

V is TRBV11-1 and J is TRBJ2-2; possible D gene TRBD1, 6 bases. V lost 3 bases and J lost 3, with 8 bases in between. Germline V CDR1 and CDR2: SGHAT, FQDESV (reference sequence). This CDR3 contains 14 residues. CDR3 protein: CASSLGAHTGELFF. Here the CDR3 DNA reads TGTGCCAGCAGCTTGGGGGCACACACCGGGGAGCTGTTTTTT.

In regard to this clone: Its ends do not fully match the called genes, so a read error is possible. The rearrangement uses TRBV4-1 and TRBJ1-2, with 7 nucleotides matching TRBD1. CDR3 length: 15 residues. Germline V gives CDR1 MGHRA, CDR2 YSYEKL. CDR3 amino acids: CASSQVGQTNYGYPF. The CDR3 DNA is TGCGCCAGCAGCCAAGTGGGACAGACTAACTATGGCTACCCCTTC.

The chain carries TRBV6-1 and TRBJ2-7; 10 bases are shared with TRBD1. Trimming cost V 9 bases and J 4 bases; bases outside gene matches: 9. The CDR3 is 14 amino acids. CDR1 and CDR2 from the germline V gene are MNHNS and SASEGT. The CDR3 spells CASKTGGLVYEQYF. CDR3 coding DNA: TGTGCCAGTAAGACAGGGGGCTTGGTATACGAGCAGTACTTC.

The chain recombines TRBV4-1 with TRBJ1-2; D not resolved. The CDR3 contains 16 residues. V was trimmed by 6 bases and J by 6 bases, leaving 23 bases between them. From germline, CDR1 is MGHRA and CDR2 YSYEKL. The CDR3 spells CASSLLHEDFPDGYTF. The CDR3 nucleotides are TGCGCCAGCAGTCTACTACATGAAGACTTCCCGGATGGCTACACCTTC.

The chain is built from TRBV11-2 and TRBJ2-2; 10 bases match TRBD2. Germline V lookup: CDR1 SGHAT, CDR2 FQNNGV. The CDR3 is 17 amino acids. J gave up 3 bases and V 2 bases, and 6 bases lay outside the gene matches. CDR3: CASSLQAGGPDTGELFF. CDR3 bases: TGTGCCAGCAGCTTACAAGCGGGGGGGCCTGACACCGGGGAGCTGTTTTTT.

The chain carries TRBV30 and TRBJ2-1; 8 bases are a match to TRBD2. Germline trimming cut 1 base from V and 5 bases from J; bases unmatched to any gene: 7. There are 15 residues in the CDR3. The V gene's germline CDR1 is GTSNPN and CDR2 SVGIG (reference sequence). CDR3 in DNA: TGTGCCTGGAGTGCGGGAGGGACGGGGGACAATGAGCAGTTCTTC. Protein sequence: CAWSAGGTGDNEQFF.

In its sample, this clone was seen a few times. The chain joins TRBV6-5 to TRBJ1-2; D is undetermined. Germline CDR1 is MNHEY and CDR2 is SVGAGI. This CDR3 comprises 14 residues. V gave up 6 bases and J gave up 6 bases, with 17 bases separating them. The CDR3 loop reads CASSSDPGGHGYTF. Here the CDR3 DNA reads TGTGCCAGCAGCTCGGATCCGGGTGGCCATGGCTACACCTTC.

V gene TRBV27 combines with J gene TRBJ2-5, with TRBD2 matching 11 bases. Germline-derived CDR1 and CDR2 are MNHEY and SMNVEV (reference sequence). Losses at the gene ends were 5 bases for V and 4 bases for J; bases not matched to a gene: 6. This CDR3 is 15 amino acids long. The CDR3 spells CASSPGTSGAETQYF. The CDR3 DNA is TGTGCCAGCAGTCCGGGGACTAGCGGCGCAGAGACCCAGTACTTC.

The chain carries TRBV7-9 and TRBJ2-3; D is ambiguous. CDR1 and CDR2 (germline): SEHNR, FQNEAQ (reference sequence). V dropped 5 bases and J dropped 0 bases, with 6 bases sitting between them. CDR3 length equals 13 residues. This CDR3 reads CASSGQSTDTQYF. The CDR3 region has the DNA TGTGCCAGCAGCGGGCAGAGCACAGATACGCAGTATTTT.

This sequence joins TRBV29-1 and TRBJ2-1; TRBD1 agrees at 8 bases. The CDR3 has 16 residues. CDR1 is SQVTM, CDR2 ANQGSEA, per germline. V shed 6 bases and J 8 bases; nucleotides not matched to a gene: 18. CDR3 sequence: CSVGTLDRELSDEQFF. The CDR3 bases are TGCAGCGTGGGTACACTGGACAGGGAGCTCTCTGATGAGCAGTTCTTC.

Regarding this clone: One junction end does not reproduce the germline sequence, and a read error may be involved. The chain recombines TRBV7-7 with TRBJ2-1, with 11 nucleotides matching TRBD2. The CDR3 extends over 14 amino acids. Germline lookup yields CDR1 SSHAT and CDR2 FNYEAQ (reference sequence). The CDR3 here is CASSLGTSGSEQFF. The CDR3 DNA follows: TGTGCTAGCAGCTTAGGGACTAGCGGCAGTGAGCAGTTCTTC.

The V gene is TRBV29-1, the J gene TRBJ2-1; 9 nucleotides align to TRBD1. CDR1 SQVTM and CDR2 ANQGSEA come from the germline V gene. The CDR3 is 15 residues long. V trimming: 5 bases; J trimming: 6 bases; junction bases outside the gene matches: 11. The CDR3 reads CSVLVGTGSPNEQFF. CDR3 DNA: TGCAGCGTTCTTGTGGGGACAGGGTCTCCCAATGAGCAGTTCTTC.

This clone was seen only once. CDR3 in amino acids: CASSDKGASVTGELFF. The CDR3 region has the DNA TGTGCCAGCAGCGACAAAGGGGCATCCGTCACCGGGGAGCTGTTTTTT. The rearrangement joins TRBV7-7 to TRBJ2-2; the D gene is possibly TRBD1 (5 bases). V shed 5 bases and J shed 4 bases, with 17 bases lying between them. CDR1 and CDR2 (germline): SSHAT, FNYEAQ (reference sequence). CDR3 length equals 16 residues.